This entry lists 8 T cell receptor beta chains sequenced from one sample in a study of shared clonotypes between healthy human individuals. Clones were read by immunoSEQ multiplex PCR, and TCRdb kept only the in-frame ones, dropping some. This repertoire shows nearly 1 million clones, over 75% found once; its top ten account for around 1.5%. Sequenced input: memory CD4+ T cells sorted from blood. This sample's subset: CD45RA-negative fraction. The source of these receptors is a man between 18 and 29 years old in good health.

The V and J genes are TRBV28 and TRBJ2-3; D is ambiguous. The CDR3 length is 13 residues. In germline, CDR1 is MDHEN, CDR2 SYDVKM. V lost 2 bases to trimming and J lost 4 bases, with 7 bases between them. CDR3 protein: CASSLRTPDTQYF. In nucleotides, the CDR3 is TGTGCCAGCAGTTTAAGGACCCCAGATACGCAGTATTTT.

The chain carries TRBV28 and TRBJ1-1, with 8 bases fitting TRBD1. After removal of 6 bases from V and 5 bases from J, the junction contained 5 bases not matched to a gene. Germline V gives CDR1 MDHEN, CDR2 SYDVKM. CDR3 length: 13 amino acids. Written as DNA, the CDR3 is TGTGCCAGCAGGAGACAGGGGAGAACTGAAGCTTTCTTT. Protein: CASRRQGRTEAFF. Filled out from reference TRBV28 and TRBJ1-1, the complete variable domain reads DVKVTQSSRYLVKRTGEKVFLECVQDMDHENMFWYRQDPGLGLRLIYFSYDVKMKEKGDIPEGYSVSREKKERFSLILESASTNQTSMYLCASRRQGRTEAFFGQGTRLTVV.

The rearrangement links TRBV10-1 to TRBJ1-2; D uncertain. Germline CDR1 is WNHNN and CDR2 is SYGVQD (reference sequence). The CDR3 is 13 residues long. Trimming removed 2 bases at V and 0 bases at J, with 4 bases between. The CDR3 region is CASSEQTNYGYTF. The DNA of the CDR3 is TGCGCCAGCAGTGAGCAGACTAACTATGGCTACACCTTC.

V usage is TRBV11-2 and J usage is TRBJ2-7; D may be TRBD2 (6 bases). The CDR3 spans 15 residues. CDR1 is SGHAT and CDR2 is FQNNGV in the germline V gene. V was trimmed by 0 bases and J by 3 bases, leaving 12 bases between them. The CDR3 is CASSLEGRGLYEQYF. The CDR3 coding sequence is TGTGCCAGCAGCTTAGAAGGGCGGGGACTCTACGAGCAGTACTTC.

The chain uses TRBV2 and TRBJ2-6, with TRBD1 identical over 7 bases. V lost 11 bases, J lost 1 base, and 11 bases stayed unmatched. The CDR3 runs 16 residues. CDR1 and CDR2 from the germline V gene are SNHLY and FYNNEI. CDR3 residues: CAVRGRGKSGANVLTF. Here the CDR3 DNA reads TGTGCCGTCAGGGGCAGGGGGAAATCTGGGGCCAACGTCCTGACTTTC.

The gene calls are TRBV7-2 and TRBJ2-2; D is possibly TRBD2 (5 bases). The CDR3 covers 14 residues. Germline V gene sequence: CDR1 SGHTA, CDR2 FQGNSA. V shed 6 bases and J shed 4 bases, with 12 bases lying between them. The CDR3 DNA follows: TGTGCCAGCAGACTGAGCGGACTCACCGGGGAGCTGTTTTTT. Translated: CASRLSGLTGELFF.

The chain has TRBV28 and TRBJ1-4; possibly TRBD1 for D (6 bases). V was pared by 4 bases and J by 3 bases, with 12 bases between. There are 15 residues in the CDR3. CDR1 is MDHEN and CDR2 is SYDVKM in the germline V gene. CDR3 residues: CASSSLQGANEKLFF. The DNA for the CDR3 is TGTGCCAGCAGTTCGCTACAGGGCGCTAATGAAAAACTGTTTTTT.

This chain joins TRBV7-9 and TRBJ2-1, with D possibly matching TRBD2 (5 bases). The CDR3 contains 14 residues. Germline V lookup: CDR1 SEHNR, CDR2 FQNEAQ (reference sequence). Trimming left V 3 bases short and J 0 bases short, with 6 bases between. CDR3 DNA: TGTGCCAGCAGCTTTCGGGGCTCCTACAATGAGCAGTTCTTC. Translation gives CASSFRGSYNEQFF.